This TCR beta chain comes out of a study of cytomegalovirus exposure and HLA in healthy donors. On this clone: The antigen is unknown.

Overall study results and limits: Later analysis showed TCR association rates varying by HLA locus, highest for DRB1 and lowest for HLA-C. Earlier analysis looked at TCR beta V segments, and most were productive about 87% or about 30% of the time. Apparent HLA restriction characterized most CMV-associated TCR beta chains in a later analysis.

The primer mix had 60 Vbeta and 13 Jbeta primers. The data were produced by immunoSEQ multiplex PCR, yet TCRdb's version contains in-frame clones alone and is incomplete. The top ten clones hold about 10% of a sample with 150,000 to 200,000 clones, approximately 73% of them seen once. Germline trimming cut 5 bases from V and 6 bases from J; bases unmatched to any gene: 4. CDR3 length equals 13 residues. Germline-derived CDR1 and CDR2 are SGHNT and YENEEA. The sequenced sample was PBMCs. This rearrangement joins TRBV11-3 to TRBJ2-3, with 8 bases aligning to TRBD1. The source of this sequence is a man aged 30-40 years in good health and CMV-seropositive. CDR3 amino acids: CASSPDRVDTQYF. The CDR3 DNA is TGTGCCAGCAGCCCGGACAGGGTGGATACGCAGTATTTT.